The TCR beta chain described here comes from a study of blood T cells in healthy people across ages (dated by TCRdb to 2014 to 2015). With regard to the full study: In model experiments, template switching captured about one uniquely barcoded TCR beta cDNA molecule for every two T cells. Two additional independent replicas of 1 million unique cDNA reads from the same blood draw were analyzed for two donors (one aged 18 to 30 and one aged 80 or older). The donors were split into four age groups: young (average around 17 years), middle-aged (roughly 40), aged (around 67) and long-lived (approximately 80). Donors of different ages were randomly distributed across sequencing lanes to avoid experimental bias. Using deep sequencing normalized with unique cDNA molecular identifiers, the study measured how TCR beta repertoire diversity changes with age.

The library relied on 5' RACE. The instrument given in TCRdb is Illumina HiSeq 2500. The second PCR ran for roughly 7 to 12 cycles and used a J-beta primer mix along with a sample-barcoded 5' primer. A unique molecular identifier was introduced onto each TCR beta cDNA molecule by a template-switch 5' adaptor carrying 12 random nucleotides. At least 2.5 million CDR3-containing paired-end reads were obtained from each sample. The Mint cDNA synthesis kit, primed by a TRBC-specific oligonucleotide, was used to synthesize first-strand cDNA from all RNA. All cDNA was treated with uracil-DNA glycosylase and then went through a first 18-cycle PCR with the universal primers M1SS and BC2_uni_R. As for the original processing: Each sample was normalized by randomly selecting 1 million high-quality reads, each carrying a distinct molecular identifier. Reads with shared molecular identifiers were discarded instead of being binned into consensus sequences. MiTCR, with a Q25 quality threshold and the strictest error-elimination algorithm, was used for CDR3 identification, clonotype clustering and error correction. Lower-bound total TCR beta diversity was estimated with a nonparametric unseen species model using Euler transformation. TCRdb reworked the public reads: Q25 trimming with fastp, MiXCR clone assembly, productive beta chains retained. Under each unique CDR3 protein, matching rows form one entry showing the most common genes and DNA. In this record, the V and J calls reflect TCRdb's handling and not the investigators' own analysis. The sample has just under 750,000 distinct CDR3 sequences on record, 22% of them singletons. Around a fifth of the sample is in the top ten clones.

Donors were 39 systemically healthy Caucasian individuals from Russia aged roughly 6 to 90 years. Around 9.7 milliliters of peripheral blood were collected from each donor into EDTA-treated Vacutainer tubes. PBMCs were isolated by Ficoll-Paque density-gradient centrifugation, with at least 7 million obtained per sample. Total RNA was extracted from PBMCs with Trizol reagent, with at least 6 micrograms obtained per sample. For every donor, an aliquot of PBMCs went through flow cytometry to measure the percentages of naive CD45RAhigh/CD27high T cells. This clonotype was seen only a few times. Its binding antigen is unknown. The input lacks base qualities; no much larger clone sits a single base away. The full study reports these points: Since profiling was done on bulk unsorted PBMCs, naive and antigen-experienced compartments could not be conclusively compared. Because donor CMV infection status was unknown, age-related changes in expanded clonotypes were potentially confounded. Estimates of total diversity from one million sequenced T cells were regarded as lower bounds and underestimates. The long-lived group showed more naive CD4+ T cells, fewer expanded clones and increased TCR diversity than the aged group, suggesting age selection. A strong correlation was found between observed TCR beta diversity and the percentage of naive T cells measured by flow cytometry. As age increased, observed TCR beta diversity per million T cells dropped in a roughly linear way, and a significant reduction was already evident by age around 41.

Reading from cysteine to phenylalanine, the CDR3 counts 12 amino acids. Only CDR3 DNA is held: 36 bases, read in frame from base 1. The germline V gene (reference sequence) gives CDR1 as DFQATT and CDR2 as SNEGSKA. Sequences were obtained from blood. This TCR came from a man aged 65 to 79 in good health. Rearrangement joined TRBV20-1 to TRBJ2-7, with no D gene named confidently. Matching the DNA end better, TRBJ2-5 makes the J call doubtful. The sequenced DNA is TGCAGTGCCGGTGGATTGGTGGAGACCCAGTACTTC. Its product reads: CSAGGLVETQYF.